Below, 17 T cell receptor beta chains from the same sample are listed, as sequenced in a study of CD8 T cells in ankylosing spondylitis (dated by TCRdb to about 2017). Libraries were built with 5' RACE. Sequencing was performed on an Illumina HiSeq 2500. The public reads were reanalyzed by TCRdb: fastp trimming at Q25, MiXCR alignment, in-frame beta chains only. Records with the same CDR3 protein are collapsed into one entry carrying the most frequent genes and DNA. Within this sample are 150,000 to 200,000 distinct CDR3 sequences, with more than 9% of them counted one time only. Clones ranked in the top ten supply about 27% of the sample. Sample: blood, either unsorted or a sorted T cell fraction (not recorded which). Every receptor here comes from a male donor with ankylosing spondylitis or in good health (not recorded which).

The J gene is TRBJ1-1, the V gene TRBV4-2, with 8 nucleotides matching TRBD1. The CDR3 sequence is 15 residues long. V was clipped by 2 bases and J by 7 bases; unmatched bases: 9. Germline assignment: CDR1 LGHNA and CDR2 YNFKEQ. The chain's CDR3 is CASSQPSDRAREAFF. CDR3 in DNA: TGTGCCAGCAGCCAACCTTCGGACAGGGCACGTGAAGCTTTCTTT.

This clonotype was seen many times. V usage is TRBV29-1 and J usage is TRBJ2-7, with D tentatively TRBD1 (6 bases). The CDR3 length is 14 residues. Trimming left V 4 bases short and J 1 base short, with 14 bases between. The V gene's germline CDR1 is SQVTM and CDR2 ANQGSEA. CDR3 sequence reads: CSVGGQTVSYEQYF. For the CDR3, the DNA is TGCAGCGTTGGTGGACAGACCGTATCCTACGAGCAGTACTTC.

As concerns this clonotype: A much larger clone differs from this one at a single base, so this may be a read error. The J gene is TRBJ2-1, the V gene TRBV4-3; D is tentatively TRBD1 or TRBD2 (6 bases each). The V gene's germline CDR1 is LGHNA and CDR2 YSLEER. V was shortened by 4 bases and J by 7 bases, with 26 bases between the two germline ends. The CDR3 has 18 amino acids. CDR3 nucleotides: TGCGCCAGCAGCCCAGATTTCATACGGGGGCTGGGGGTTAATGAGCAGTTCTTC. It encodes CASSPDFIRGLGVNEQFF.

This clonotype was recorded at least ten times. The chain combines TRBV3-1 with TRBJ2-7; D perhaps matches TRBD1 (6 bases). Germline assignment: CDR1 LGHDT and CDR2 YNNKEL (reference sequence). The CDR3 covers 13 residues. V lost 1 base and J 8 bases, leaving 12 bases between the germline ends. DNA of the CDR3: TGTGCCAGCAGCCAAGTAGGGACAAGCCAGCAGTACTTC. Protein sequence: CASSQVGTSQQYF.

The V and J genes are TRBV15 and TRBJ1-1; no reliable D call. The V gene's germline CDR1 is LNHNV and CDR2 YYDKDF (reference sequence). Between the trimmed V and J ends, which lost 0 bases and 6 bases, there was a span of 8 bases. The CDR3 contains 13 residues. CDR3 sequence: CATSRDYLAEAFF. The CDR3, as DNA: TGTGCCACCAGCAGAGATTATTTGGCTGAAGCTTTCTTT.

V gene TRBV4-2 combines with J gene TRBJ2-7; 7 positions match TRBD2. The CDR3 is 15 amino acids. V dropped 1 base and J dropped 5; count of bases not matched to a gene: 8. Germline values: CDR1 LGHNA, CDR2 YNFKEQ. Here the CDR3 DNA reads TGTGCCAGCAGCCAAGGTGTGGGAGGGGTACACGAGCAGTACTTC. As protein: CASSQGVGGVHEQYF.

There are many counts of this clonotype. The chain is built from TRBV7-9 and TRBJ2-7; 8 bases are a match to TRBD1. Trimming removed 5 bases from V and 3 bases from J; junction bases left unmatched: 6. CDR1 SEHNR and CDR2 FQNEAQ come from the germline V gene (reference sequence). The CDR3 length is 14 residues. This CDR3 reads CASSPDRGSYEQYF. The CDR3 region has the DNA TGTGCCAGCAGCCCCGACAGGGGAAGCTACGAGCAGTACTTC.

This clonotype was counted many times. The chain combines TRBV9 with TRBJ2-2; 9 positions agree with TRBD2. Germline CDR1 and CDR2: SGDLS and YYNGEE. CDR3 length: 17 residues. V shed 3 bases, J shed 2 bases, and the junction held 8 bases outside the gene matches. The CDR3 sequence is CASSARLAGLNTGELFF. The CDR3 DNA sequence: TGTGCCAGCAGCGCCCGCCTAGCGGGGCTAAACACCGGGGAGCTGTTTTTT. The full variable domain, in which reference TRBV9 and TRBJ2-2 provide the parts outside the CDR3, is DSGVTQTPKHLITATGQRVTLRCSPRSGDLSVYWYQQSLDQGLQFLIQYYNGEERAKGNILERFSAQQFPDLHSELNLSSLELGDSALYFCASSARLAGLNTGELFFGEGSRLTVL.

This clonotype was seen many times. The rearrangement uses TRBV5-1 and TRBJ2-4; 11 nucleotides agree with TRBD1. With V trimmed by 0 bases and J by 8 bases, 4 bases remained unmatched. Per germline, CDR1 SGHRS and CDR2 YFSETQ. This CDR3 has 15 residues. CDR3 sequence (DNA): TGCGCCAGCAGCTTGGAGGACAGGGGGCAGGACATTCAGTACTTC. Its translation is CASSLEDRGQDIQYF.

In its sample, this clonotype was seen many times. The chain recombines TRBV29-1 with TRBJ2-3, with 8 bases that match TRBD2. CDR1 is SQVTM and CDR2 is ANQGSEA in the germline V gene. The V segment lost 1 base and the J segment 2 bases; nucleotides outside the gene matches: 2. This CDR3 contains 14 residues. The DNA of the CDR3 is TGCAGCGTTGAAGCGGGAGGGTTCACAGATACGCAGTATTTT. Translating it yields CSVEAGGFTDTQYF.

This clonotype was detected ten times or more. This chain joins TRBV6-2 or TRBV6-3 and TRBJ2-3; no firm D call. The CDR3 is made up of 14 amino acids. V gave up 4 bases and J gave up 1 base, with 9 bases separating them. CDR1 is MNHEY and CDR2 is SVGEGT in the germline V gene. The CDR3 nucleotides are TGTGCCAGCAGTTCCGACCTTCGCACAGATACGCAGTATTTT. As protein: CASSSDLRTDTQYF.

This clonotype was seen ten or more times. The V gene is TRBV28, the J gene TRBJ2-3; D is uncertain. Germline V lookup: CDR1 MDHEN, CDR2 SYDVKM. V was shortened by 10 bases and J by 1 base, with 3 bases between the two germline ends. The CDR3 runs 10 residues. The CDR3 spells CATGTDTQYF. The CDR3 coding sequence is TGTGCCACCGGCACAGATACGCAGTATTTT.

This clonotype was observed at least ten times. The rearrangement joins TRBV5-5 to TRBJ2-3; D remains ambiguous. Deletions cut 4 bases from V and 2 bases from J, with 14 bases between. Germline V gene lookup returns CDR1 SGHKS and CDR2 YYEKEE (reference sequence). CDR3 length equals 15 residues. CDR3 DNA: TGTGCCAGCAGCCTTAGCCTTGGTGCCACAGATACGCAGTATTTT. This codes for CASSLSLGATDTQYF.

This clonotype was observed many times. The rearrangement uses TRBV3-1 and TRBJ1-2, with 9 positions matching TRBD1. V trimming: 3 bases; J trimming: 5 bases; junction bases outside the gene matches: 13. CDR3 length: 17 amino acids. CDR1 is LGHDT, CDR2 YNNKEL, per germline (reference sequence). CDR3: CASSHLKGGTGPYGYTF. The CDR3 DNA follows: TGTGCCAGCAGCCACTTAAAGGGCGGGACAGGGCCGTATGGCTACACCTTC.

This clonotype was counted at least ten times. This chain uses TRBV5-6 with TRBJ1-3; no firm D call. The V gene lost 1 base and the J gene lost 0 bases, with 14 bases spanning the gap. The CDR3 runs to 17 residues. CDR1 is SGHDT and CDR2 is YYEEEE in the germline V gene. CDR3 sequence reads: CASSLSAGGYSGNTIYF. CDR3 nucleotides: TGTGCCAGCAGCTTGTCAGCCGGCGGTTACTCTGGAAACACCATATATTTT.

This clonotype has a count of ten or more. J is TRBJ1-1 and V is TRBV28; D is unclear. From germline, CDR1 is MDHEN and CDR2 SYDVKM. This CDR3 comprises 14 residues. V lost 7 bases, J lost 1 base, and 13 bases lay in between. Written as DNA, the CDR3 is TGTGCCAGCACCCCATTACCGCCGAACACTGAAGCTTTCTTT. Its protein is CASTPLPPNTEAFF. Variable domain in full (rest from reference TRBV28 and TRBJ1-1): DVKVTQSSRYLVKRTGEKVFLECVQDMDHENMFWYRQDPGLGLRLIYFSYDVKMKEKGDIPEGYSVSREKKERFSLILESASTNQTSMYLCASTPLPPNTEAFFGQGTRLTVV.

In this sample, this clonotype turned up many times. The genes are TRBV28 and TRBJ2-7, with TRBD2 matching 7 bases. V was clipped by 1 base and J by 9 bases; unmatched bases: 9. Germline-derived CDR1 and CDR2 are MDHEN and SYDVKM. This CDR3 has 14 residues. The CDR3 is CASSLYRGLVGQYF. The CDR3 DNA is TGTGCCAGCAGTTTATATCGAGGACTAGTCGGGCAGTACTTC.